This T cell receptor (beta chain) was identified during a study of T cell responses to AZD1222 COVID-19 vaccine. Profiled with immunoSEQ multiplex PCR; TCRdb holds only in-frame clones, not every one. The table shows 150,000 to 200,000 clones, with about 93% occurring only once. Study-wide findings and caveats: Repertoire sampling was restricted to post-peak T cell response timepoints. Breadth and depth of Spike-specific TCRs rose after two AZD1222 doses.

Comments on this clone: Its matching antigen is unknown.

This CDR3 contains 14 residues. The V and J ends lost 5 bases and 8 bases respectively, with 18 bases between them. Looked up from germline, CDR1 is WNHNN and CDR2 is SYGVQD (reference sequence). The sequences come from peripheral blood, collected 28 days after the second AZD1222 dose. The gene calls are TRBV10-1 and TRBJ1-2; no clear D. The receptor comes from an adult who received the AZD1222 COVID-19 vaccine. The CDR3 bases are TGCGCCAGCAGTTCGAGGGATGGAGCGTGGGGCTACACCTTC. This sequence encodes CASSSRDGAWGYTF.